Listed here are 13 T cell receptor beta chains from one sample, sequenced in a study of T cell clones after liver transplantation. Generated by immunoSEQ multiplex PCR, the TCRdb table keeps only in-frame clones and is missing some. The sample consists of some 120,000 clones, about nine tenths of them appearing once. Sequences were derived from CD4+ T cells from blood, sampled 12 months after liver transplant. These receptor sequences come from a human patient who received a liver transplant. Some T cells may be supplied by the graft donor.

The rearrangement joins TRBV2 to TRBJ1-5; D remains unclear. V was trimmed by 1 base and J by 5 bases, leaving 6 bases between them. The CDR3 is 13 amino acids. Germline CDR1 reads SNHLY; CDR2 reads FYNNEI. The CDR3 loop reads CASSEGGDQPQHF. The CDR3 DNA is TGTGCCAGCAGTGAAGGTGGGGATCAGCCCCAGCATTTT.

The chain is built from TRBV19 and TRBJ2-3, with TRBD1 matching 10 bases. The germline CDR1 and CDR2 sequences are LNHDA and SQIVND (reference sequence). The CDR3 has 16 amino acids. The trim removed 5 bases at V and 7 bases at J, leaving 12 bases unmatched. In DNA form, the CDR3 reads TGTGCCAGTAGTCCACCGGGACAGGGGCTGTCGAATACGCAGTATTTT. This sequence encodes CASSPPGQGLSNTQYF.

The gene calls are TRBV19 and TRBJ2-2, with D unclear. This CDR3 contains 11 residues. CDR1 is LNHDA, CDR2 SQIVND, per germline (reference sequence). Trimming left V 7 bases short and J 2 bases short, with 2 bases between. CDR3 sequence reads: CASTNTGELFF. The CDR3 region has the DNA TGTGCCAGTACTAACACCGGGGAGCTGTTTTTT.

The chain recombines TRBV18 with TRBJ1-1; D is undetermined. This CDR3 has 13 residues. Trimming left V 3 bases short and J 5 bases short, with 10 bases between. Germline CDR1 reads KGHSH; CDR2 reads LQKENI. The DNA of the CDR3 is TGTGCCAGCTCACCTCGACGAGAAACTGAAGCTTTCTTT. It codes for CASSPRRETEAFF.

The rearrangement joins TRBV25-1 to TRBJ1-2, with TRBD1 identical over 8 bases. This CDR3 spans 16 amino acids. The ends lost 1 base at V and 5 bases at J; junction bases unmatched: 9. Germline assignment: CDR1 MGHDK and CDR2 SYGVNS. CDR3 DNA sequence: TGTGCCAGCAGTGAATCCGGGACAGGTTATTTTTATGGCTACACCTTC. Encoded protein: CASSESGTGYFYGYTF.

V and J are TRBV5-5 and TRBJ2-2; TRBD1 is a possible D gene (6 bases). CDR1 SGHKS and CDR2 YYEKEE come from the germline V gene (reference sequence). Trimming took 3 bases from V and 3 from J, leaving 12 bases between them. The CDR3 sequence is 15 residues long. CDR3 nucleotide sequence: TGTGCCAGCAGCTCTACAGGGATTGACACCGGGGAGCTGTTTTTT. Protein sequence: CASSSTGIDTGELFF. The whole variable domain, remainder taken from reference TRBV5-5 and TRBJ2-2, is DAGVTQSPTHLIKTRGQQVTLRCSPISGHKSVSWYQQVLGQGPQFIFQYYEKEERGRGNFPDRFSARQFPNYSSELNVNALLLGDSALYLCASSSTGIDTGELFFGEGSRLTVL.

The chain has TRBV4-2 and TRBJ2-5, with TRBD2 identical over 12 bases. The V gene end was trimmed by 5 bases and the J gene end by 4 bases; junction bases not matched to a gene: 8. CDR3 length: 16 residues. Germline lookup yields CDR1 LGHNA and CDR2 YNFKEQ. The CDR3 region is CASSTGLAGMGETQYF. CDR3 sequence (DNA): TGTGCCAGCAGCACCGGACTAGCGGGGATGGGAGAGACCCAGTACTTC.

The CDR3 nucleotides are TGCGCCAGCAGCCCGGGAGACAGGGGGCTCCAAGAGACCCAGTACTTC. Encoded protein: CASSPGDRGLQETQYF. The chain employs TRBV5-1 and TRBJ2-5; 10 bases map to TRBD1. V was pared by 4 bases and J by 1 base, with 7 bases of the junction left unmatched. Germline V gene data show CDR1 as SGHRS and CDR2 as YFSETQ. This CDR3 has 16 residues.

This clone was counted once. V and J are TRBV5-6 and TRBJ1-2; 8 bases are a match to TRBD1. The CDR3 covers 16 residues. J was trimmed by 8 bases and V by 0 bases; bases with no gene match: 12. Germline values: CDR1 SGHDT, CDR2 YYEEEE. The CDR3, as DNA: TGTGCCAGCAGCTTGGCCGATGCCCCAGGGGGCTTAGGCTACACCTTC. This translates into CASSLADAPGGLGYTF.

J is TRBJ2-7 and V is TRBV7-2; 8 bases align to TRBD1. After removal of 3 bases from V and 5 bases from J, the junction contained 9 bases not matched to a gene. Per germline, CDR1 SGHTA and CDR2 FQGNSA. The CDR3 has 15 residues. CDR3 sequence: CASSLTNLDRDEQYF. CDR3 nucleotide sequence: TGTGCCAGCAGCTTGACCAACCTGGACAGGGACGAGCAGTACTTC.

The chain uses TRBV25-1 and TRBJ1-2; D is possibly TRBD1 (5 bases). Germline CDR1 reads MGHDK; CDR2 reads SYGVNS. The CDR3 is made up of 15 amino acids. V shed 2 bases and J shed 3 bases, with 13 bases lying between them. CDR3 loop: CASSEPLGGDYGYTF. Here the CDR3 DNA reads TGTGCCAGCAGTGAACCGTTGGGGGGGGACTATGGCTACACCTTC.

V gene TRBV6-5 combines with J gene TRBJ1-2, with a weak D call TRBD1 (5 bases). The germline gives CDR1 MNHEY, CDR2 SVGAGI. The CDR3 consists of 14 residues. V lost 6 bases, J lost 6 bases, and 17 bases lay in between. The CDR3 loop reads CASSRGGGGDGYTF. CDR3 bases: TGTGCCAGCAGCCGAGGCGGTGGGGGTGATGGCTACACCTTC.

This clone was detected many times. The CDR3 region has the DNA TGTGCCAGCAGCTTATTAAGCAATCAGCCCCAGCATTTT. This sequence encodes CASSLLSNQPQHF. The V and J genes are TRBV7-6 and TRBJ1-5; D unresolved. The CDR3 length is 13 residues. From germline, CDR1 is SGHVS and CDR2 FNYEAQ. V was pared by 2 bases and J by 1 base, with 3 bases between.